This T cell receptor (beta chain) was profiled in a study of response to subunit inactivated influenza vaccine. This clonotype was picked up one time. The junction had 9 bases not matched to a gene; V was cut back by 6 bases and J by 7 bases. The CDR3 is made up of 14 amino acids. Per the germline V gene, CDR1 is KGHSH and CDR2 is LQKENI. One entry per CDR3 protein results from TCRdb running MiXCR on the RT-PCR reads. This table has about 310,000 distinct CDR3 sequences, 20% to 25% appearing once. The rearrangement joins TRBV18 to TRBJ1-1; TRBD1 agrees at 9 bases. The TCR originated in a man between 45 and 75 years old who received an inactivated influenza vaccine. Source: PBMCs from blood, taken roughly 20 months after vaccination. CDR3 bases: TGTGCCAGCTCCCTCGGACAGGGGCTGGGTGAAGCTTTCTTT. Translated: CASSLGQGLGEAFF. The full variable domain, rest sourced from reference TRBV18 and TRBJ1-1, is NAGVMQNPRHLVRRRGQEARLRCSPMKGHSHVYWYRQLPEEGLKFMVYLQKENIIDESGMPKERFSAEFPKEGPSILRIQQVVRGDSAAYFCASSLGQGLGEAFFGQGTRLTVV.